This T cell receptor beta chain was recorded in a study of beta chain features in type 1 diabetes. The CDR3 sequence is 13 residues long. V shed 4 bases and J shed 7 bases, with 14 bases lying between them. From germline, CDR1 is ENHRY and CDR2 SYGVKD. Sequenced material consisted of expressed TCRB transcripts (all of the isolated RNA was reverse transcribed). Using immunoSEQ multiplex PCR, the repertoire was profiled, and TCRdb retains in-frame clones only, with some absent. The table has fewer than 550,000 clones, roughly an eighth seen once. This receptor was obtained from a woman aged 18-30 years in good health. The chain carries TRBV10-3 and TRBJ2-7; D ambiguous. Sequenced sample: naive CD4+ T cells from blood. CDR3 sequence (DNA): TGTGCCATCAGTGTACGACCCGATAATGAGCAGTACTTC. It codes for CAISVRPDNEQYF.